The 25 T cell receptor beta chains listed next were all sequenced from one sample in a study of T cell changes during pregnancy in multiple sclerosis. This table comes from immunoSEQ multiplex PCR, and its TCRdb copy is limited to in-frame clones, with some not included. The repertoire includes 84,000 or so clones, about 95% of them detected once, and 2.5% sits in the top ten. Material: peripheral blood, obtained in the third trimester of pregnancy. These receptors all come from a female donor with multiple sclerosis, enrolled in a pregnancy study.

The V and J genes are TRBV7-6 and TRBJ2-1; 14 positions agree with TRBD2. This CDR3 is 18 amino acids long. Germline CDR1 reads SGHVS; CDR2 reads FNYEAQ. V lost 5 bases and J lost 6; bases outside the gene matches: 12. The DNA of the CDR3 is TGTGCCAGCAGCCAGGGACTAGCGGGGGCCACGGCTTTCAATGAGCAGTTCTTC. Translation gives CASSQGLAGATAFNEQFF.

This rearrangement joins TRBV10-3 to TRBJ2-3; TRBD2 is a possible D gene (5 bases). The CDR3 length is 14 residues. V dropped 6 bases and J dropped 0 bases, with 10 bases sitting between them. Germline-derived CDR1 and CDR2 are ENHRY and SYGVKD. In DNA form, the CDR3 reads TGTGCCATCAGGAAGAGGACTAGCACAGATACGCAGTATTTT. This codes for CAIRKRTSTDTQYF.

This chain uses TRBV5-6 with TRBJ1-4; possibly TRBD1 for D (5 bases). This CDR3 is 17 amino acids long. V shed 3 bases and J shed 10 bases, with 25 bases lying between them. The germline V gene encodes CDR1 SGHDT and CDR2 YYEEEE. The CDR3 here is CASSYPGREGPEGKLFF. CDR3 coding DNA: TGTGCCAGCAGCTACCCCGGGAGGGAGGGACCTGAAGGAAAACTGTTTTTT. The whole variable domain, remainder taken from reference TRBV5-6 and TRBJ1-4, is DAGVTQSPTHLIKTRGQQVTLRCSPKSGHDTVSWYQQALGQGPQFIFQYYEEEERQRGNFPDRFSGHQFPNYSSELNVNALLLGDSALYLCASSYPGREGPEGKLFFGSGTQLSVL.

The chain links TRBV19 to TRBJ2-2, with a possible D match to TRBD2 (7 bases). Trimming removed 3 bases from V and 6 bases from J, with 8 bases in between. Per the germline V gene, CDR1 is LNHDA and CDR2 is SQIVND (reference sequence). The length of the CDR3 is 13 residues. In nucleotides, the CDR3 is TGTGCCAGTAGTATGGGGGGGCCCGGGGAGCTGTTTTTT. Its translation: CASSMGGPGELFF.

The chain employs TRBV5-1 and TRBJ1-1; 8 bases line up with TRBD1. The CDR3 contains 14 residues. Germline V gives CDR1 SGHRS, CDR2 YFSETQ. Trimming at V came to 6 bases and at J to 3 bases, leaving 7 bases not matched to a gene. In nucleotides, the CDR3 is TGCGCCAGCACCCTCACAGGGGGGGACACTGAAGCTTTCTTT. Translating it yields CASTLTGGDTEAFF.

V is TRBV4-1 and J is TRBJ1-1, with D possibly matching TRBD1 (6 bases). Trimming took off 7 bases at V and 2 bases at J, with 17 bases between the two ends. CDR1 is MGHRA, CDR2 YSYEKL, per germline. The CDR3 extends over 15 amino acids. The CDR3 reads CASTPSPGENTEAFF. In DNA, the CDR3 is TGCGCCAGCACCCCGTCCCCAGGGGAAAACACTGAAGCTTTCTTT.

This clone was counted only a few times. This chain uses TRBV4-1 with TRBJ1-6, with a possible D match to TRBD1 (5 bases). The V gene lost 1 base and the J gene lost 6 bases, with 16 bases spanning the gap. Germline assignment: CDR1 MGHRA and CDR2 YSYEKL. This CDR3 region has 17 residues. The CDR3 protein is CASSQVGRKRINSPLHF. The CDR3 DNA reads TGCGCCAGCAGCCAAGTGGGGCGAAAACGGATTAATTCACCCCTCCACTTT.

The chain joins TRBV4-1 to TRBJ1-2; tentative D call: TRBD1 (5 bases). Germline V CDR1 and CDR2: MGHRA, YSYEKL. Trimming removed 0 bases from V and 6 bases from J, with 8 bases in between. The CDR3 runs 13 residues. The CDR3 bases are TGCGCCAGCAGCCAAGAGGCGGGGGATGGCTACACCTTC. Its translation: CASSQEAGDGYTF.

The chain combines TRBV4-1 with TRBJ2-2; TRBD2 matches at 7 bases. This CDR3 is built from 18 residues. J gave up 1 base and V 0 bases, and 8 bases lay outside the gene matches. CDR1 is MGHRA, CDR2 YSYEKL, per germline. The DNA of the CDR3 is TGCGCCAGCAGCCAAGAGTTGGAACGGGGGGTGAACACCGGGGAGCTGTTTTTT. This translates into CASSQELERGVNTGELFF.

This rearrangement joins TRBV7-8 to TRBJ2-1; 8 nucleotides line up with TRBD2. Trimming cost V 1 base and J 9 bases; bases outside gene matches: 8. Germline values: CDR1 SGHVS, CDR2 FQNEAQ. There are 15 residues in the CDR3. CDR3 DNA: TGTGCCAGCAGCTTAGGGGCAGCGGGGGAGACTGAGCAGTTCTTC. It is translated as CASSLGAAGETEQFF.

This chain connects TRBV2 to TRBJ2-7, with 10 bases lining up with TRBD1. V was pared by 11 bases and J by 2 bases, with 3 bases of the junction left unmatched. CDR3 length: 12 amino acids. Germline V gene lookup returns CDR1 SNHLY and CDR2 FYNNEI. The CDR3 DNA reads TGTGCCGGGGACAGGGGAACCTACGAGCAGTACTTC. The encoded protein is CAGDRGTYEQYF.

The chain combines TRBV6-5 with TRBJ1-3; no reliable D call. The germline gives CDR1 MNHEY, CDR2 SVGAGI. There are 12 residues in the CDR3. V gave up 3 bases and J gave up 3 bases, with 3 bases separating them. Here the CDR3 DNA reads TGTGCCAGCAGTTATAATGGAAACACCATATATTTT. Protein: CASSYNGNTIYF.

CDR3 residues: CASSRTGNEQYF. The CDR3 DNA sequence: TGTGCCAGCAGTCGGACAGGGAACGAGCAGTACTTC. The chain has TRBV7-8 and TRBJ2-7, with 8 bases fitting TRBD1. V lost 6 bases to trimming and J lost 5 bases; unmatched junction nucleotides: 3. CDR3 length: 12 amino acids. Germline CDR1 is SGHVS and CDR2 is FQNEAQ.

V gene TRBV18 combines with J gene TRBJ2-7, with TRBD1 as a possible D gene (5 bases). V lost 6 bases and J 2 bases, leaving 17 bases between the germline ends. This CDR3 region has 15 residues. Germline-derived CDR1 and CDR2 are KGHSH and LQKENI. The DNA of the CDR3 is TGTGCCAGCTCCTTCGGCCAGGGTGGTCCCTACGAGCAGTACTTC. This translates into CASSFGQGGPYEQYF.

The gene calls are TRBV9 and TRBJ1-2; TRBD1 matches 8 bases. With V trimmed by 3 bases and J by 2 bases, 3 bases remained unmatched. CDR1 is SGDLS and CDR2 is YYNGEE in the germline V gene. The CDR3 totals 14 residues. The CDR3 region is CASSARTGNYGYTF. The CDR3 bases are TGTGCCAGCAGCGCCCGGACAGGGAACTATGGCTACACCTTC.

Only one count was recorded for this clone. V usage is TRBV19 and J usage is TRBJ1-1, with 9 bases lining up with TRBD1. The V gene's germline CDR1 is LNHDA and CDR2 SQIVND (reference sequence). V lost 4 bases to trimming and J lost 1 base; unmatched junction nucleotides: 4. The CDR3 spans 15 residues. CDR3: CASSTPGQGNTEAFF. Here the CDR3 DNA reads TGTGCCAGTAGTACACCGGGACAGGGGAACACTGAAGCTTTCTTT.

The J gene is TRBJ2-3, the V gene TRBV7-3, with 7 bases that match TRBD2. Per germline, CDR1 SGHTA and CDR2 FQGTGA. The CDR3 has 15 amino acids. The junction had 10 bases not matched to a gene; V was cut back by 4 bases and J by 6 bases. This chain's CDR3 is CASSSLAGYRDTQYF. CDR3 nucleotides: TGTGCCAGCAGCTCCTTAGCGGGCTACAGGGATACGCAGTATTTT.

The genes are TRBV11-2 and TRBJ2-7, with D maybe TRBD2 (5 bases). The CDR3 covers 14 residues. V shed 3 bases and J shed 5 bases, with 14 bases lying between them. Germline V CDR1 and CDR2: SGHAT, FQNNGV. The CDR3 loop reads CASSFSLAGNEQYF. CDR3 coding DNA: TGTGCCAGCAGCTTCAGCCTAGCAGGAAACGAGCAGTACTTC.

This clone came up once. The CDR3 sequence is CASSLARDEQYF. The DNA for the CDR3 is TGTGCCAGCAGCTTAGCCCGGGACGAGCAGTACTTC. This chain links TRBV11-1 with TRBJ2-7; the D is unclear. The CDR3 contains 12 residues. CDR1 and CDR2 from the germline V gene are SGHAT and FQDESV (reference sequence). V dropped 0 bases and J dropped 5 bases, with 5 bases sitting between them. Combining the CDR3 with reference TRBV11-1 and TRBJ2-7 gives the whole variable domain EAEVAQSPRYKITEKSQAVAFWCDPISGHATLYWYRQILGQGPELLVQFQDESVVDDSQLPKDRFSAERLKGVDSTLKIQPAELGDSAMYLCASSLARDEQYFGPGTRLTVT.

This chain uses TRBV2 with TRBJ2-3, with 7 positions matching TRBD2. The CDR3 contains 12 residues. V shed 10 bases and J 7 bases; nucleotides not matched to a gene: 8. Germline V lookup: CDR1 SNHLY, CDR2 FYNNEI. The CDR3 DNA follows: TGTGCCATAGGTCGGACTAGTAATACGCAGTATTTT. This translates into CAIGRTSNTQYF.

The V call is TRBV7-2, the J call TRBJ1-6; unclear D gene. Trimming removed 0 bases from V and 7 bases from J, with 10 bases in between. This CDR3 has 15 residues. Germline-derived CDR1 and CDR2 are SGHTA and FQGNSA. The CDR3 DNA is TGTGCCAGCAGCTTAGCACCAGGTCCGAATTCACCCCTCCACTTT. Translating it yields CASSLAPGPNSPLHF.

This chain connects TRBV27 to TRBJ2-7; tentatively, D is TRBD1 (6 bases). With 0 bases removed from V and 3 bases from J, the gap between germline ends came to 6 bases. CDR3 length: 13 residues. CDR1 and CDR2 from the germline V gene are MNHEY and SMNVEV (reference sequence). Here the CDR3 reads CASSLSTGYEQYF. CDR3 nucleotides: TGTGCCAGCAGTTTATCGACAGGCTACGAGCAGTACTTC.

The rearrangement joins TRBV21-1 to TRBJ1-5. TRBV21-1 is assigned pseudogene status. CDR3 length equals 14 residues. Written as DNA, the CDR3 is TGTGCCAGCTATGAGGGTAAGGGCAATCAGCCCCAGCATTTT. It specifies CASYEGKGNQPQHF.

The rearrangement uses TRBV18 and TRBJ2-2; weak D call: TRBD1 (6 bases). Germline V gene sequence: CDR1 KGHSH, CDR2 LQKENI. The V end lost 0 bases, the J end lost 2 bases, and 13 bases lay between the germline ends. This CDR3 contains 17 residues. This CDR3 is CASSPPGASSNTGELFF. CDR3 bases: TGTGCCAGCTCACCACCGGGGGCTAGCTCAAACACCGGGGAGCTGTTTTTT.

V and J are TRBV14 and TRBJ2-7, with 9 bases aligning to TRBD1. The V gene's germline CDR1 is SGHDN and CDR2 FVKESK. The ends lost 4 bases at V and 6 bases at J; junction bases unmatched: 7. This CDR3 has 14 amino acids. In DNA form, the CDR3 reads TGTGCCAGCAGCCCGACGCGGACAGGGGTCGAGCAGTACTTC. Residues: CASSPTRTGVEQYF.